This TCR beta chain comes out of a study of cytomegalovirus exposure and HLA in healthy donors. Study-level findings and limits: The number of N-insertions in an Asian-associated ancestry cluster was reportedly below the approximately 690-donor mean in a later analysis.

This CDR3 spans 13 amino acids. CDR1 and CDR2 from the germline V gene are MNHEY and SMNVEV (reference sequence). J was trimmed by 6 bases and V by 6 bases; bases with no gene match: 7. In the PCR, 60 Vbeta and 13 Jbeta primers were used. The protocol was immunoSEQ multiplex PCR, while the TCRdb copy is restricted to in-frame clones and leaves out a portion. The data show hundreds of thousands of clones, with 75% to 80% seen just once and approximately 1.8% held by the top ten. Points on this clone: Its target is unknown.

This clonotype was sampled from a male donor in good health and CMV-seronegative. Sequencing was performed on PBMCs. The chain is built from TRBV27 and TRBJ1-1; TRBD1 agrees at 7 bases. The CDR3 coding sequence is TGTGCCAGCAGGACAGGGAGGTTGGCTGAAGCTTTCTTT. As protein: CASRTGRLAEAFF.